These 17 T cell receptor beta chains originate from one sample sequenced in a study of T cells in Graves' hyperthyroidism and ophthalmopathy. RNA transcripts provided the source from which TCR beta CDR3 regions were amplified. HTBI primers were used for first-round RT-PCR of the TCR CDR3. TCRdb recomputed calls from the multiplex PCR reads with MiXCR, one row per CDR3 protein. The sample shows 350,000 to 500,000 distinct CDR3 sequences, roughly an eighth of them seen only once. The sequencing input was blood. The receptors were gathered from a woman younger than 35 with Graves' hyperthyroidism.

This clonotype was counted between two and nine times. The chain links TRBV5-1 to TRBJ2-7; a weak D match, TRBD1 (6 bases). The germline CDR1 and CDR2 sequences are SGHRS and YFSETQ. The CDR3 loop spans 15 amino acids. Trimming took off 4 bases at V and 6 bases at J, with 20 bases between the two ends. DNA for the CDR3: TGCGCCAGCAGCCCAACGACAGGCCCCCCGGGCGAGCAGTACTTC. This sequence encodes CASSPTTGPPGEQYF.

This clonotype occurred many times. The chain recombines TRBV12-3 or TRBV12-4 with TRBJ1-4; TRBD1 matches 7 bases. V lost 5 bases and J lost 0; bases outside the gene matches: 6. This CDR3 has 16 residues. CDR3: CASSDGTVPTNEKLFF. DNA of the CDR3: TGTGCCAGCAGTGACGGGACAGTCCCAACTAATGAAAAACTGTTTTTT.

The chain recombines TRBV19 with TRBJ2-2; 7 bases line up with TRBD1. After removal of 3 bases from V and 2 bases from J, the junction contained 3 bases not matched to a gene. CDR1 and CDR2 from the germline V gene are LNHDA and SQIVND (reference sequence). This CDR3 has 15 residues. In nucleotides, the CDR3 is TGTGCCAGTAGTATCCGGGACAGTAACACCGGGGAGCTGTTTTTT. Protein product: CASSIRDSNTGELFF. Full variable domain (outside the CDR3, taken from reference TRBV19 and TRBJ2-2): DGGITQSPKYLFRKEGQNVTLSCEQNLNHDAMYWYRQDPGQGLRLIYYSQIVNDFQKGDIAEGYSVSREKKESFPLTVTSAQKNPTAFYLCASSIRDSNTGELFFGEGSRLTVL.

This clonotype was found a few times. V usage is TRBV19 and J usage is TRBJ1-2; D possibly corresponds to TRBD1 (6 bases). This CDR3 comprises 14 residues. V dropped 8 bases and J dropped 8 bases, with 21 bases sitting between them. From germline, CDR1 is LNHDA and CDR2 SQIVND (reference sequence). The chain's CDR3 is CASSAGRTAGGYTF. In DNA, the CDR3 is TGTGCCAGTTCCGCGGGACGGACAGCGGGAGGCTACACCTTC.

The rearrangement uses TRBV19 and TRBJ2-5; 10 bases are a match to TRBD2. In germline, CDR1 is LNHDA, CDR2 SQIVND (reference sequence). V was clipped by 5 bases and J by 5 bases; unmatched bases: 8. The length of the CDR3 is 15 residues. The CDR3 nucleotides read TGTGCCAGTAGTCAGATCCTAGCGGGAGTCGAGACCCAGTACTTC. The encoded protein is CASSQILAGVETQYF.

In this sample, this clonotype turned up many times. J is TRBJ2-7 and V is TRBV29-1; TRBD1 is a possible D gene (6 bases). The CDR3 spans 14 residues. Trimming pared 4 bases from V and 0 bases from J, leaving 13 bases between. Germline CDR1 is SQVTM and CDR2 is ANQGSEA. CDR3 DNA sequence: TGCAGCGTTGTACAGGGCATATCCTCCTACGAGCAGTACTTC. It translates to CSVVQGISSYEQYF.

This clonotype has ten or more counts. This chain links TRBV15 with TRBJ2-1; D gene ambiguous. Trimming cost V 8 bases and J 3 bases, with 14 bases left between them. This CDR3 region has 14 residues. The germline gives CDR1 LNHNV, CDR2 YYDKDF (reference sequence). The CDR3 DNA sequence: TGTGCCACCTCGGACCCCAAGGTCTACAATGAGCAGTTCTTC. It encodes CATSDPKVYNEQFF.

This clonotype was seen many times. DNA for the CDR3: TGTGCCAGTAGTTCCCGGGTTAGCGGGAGGGCCGGCGAGACCCAGTACTTC. Translated, it gives CASSSRVSGRAGETQYF. The chain recombines TRBV19 with TRBJ2-5; 11 bases agree with TRBD2. The CDR3 extends over 17 amino acids. The V gene end was trimmed by 5 bases and the J gene end by 5 bases; junction bases not matched to a gene: 13. The germline V gene has CDR1 LNHDA and CDR2 SQIVND (reference sequence).

At least ten counts were recorded for this clonotype. The genes are TRBV28 and TRBJ2-5; 7 bases line up with TRBD1. The CDR3 covers 13 residues. V gave up 8 bases and J gave up 2 bases; unmatched junction bases: 5. Germline loops: CDR1 MDHEN, CDR2 SYDVKM. DNA for the CDR3: TGTGCCAGCCTGGACAGGAATCAAGAGACCCAGTACTTC. It translates to CASLDRNQETQYF. Complete variable domain (other parts from reference TRBV28 and TRBJ2-5): DVKVTQSSRYLVKRTGEKVFLECVQDMDHENMFWYRQDPGLGLRLIYFSYDVKMKEKGDIPEGYSVSREKKERFSLILESASTNQTSMYLCASLDRNQETQYFGPGTRLLVL.

This clonotype was seen many times. The junction shows a germline mismatch at one end, possibly a read error. The chain carries TRBV5-4 and TRBJ2-3, with 7 positions matching TRBD2. Germline CDR1 and CDR2: SGHNT and YYREEE (reference sequence). The CDR3 runs 14 residues. The CDR3 region is CVSGVTGRTDTQYF. CDR3 DNA sequence: TGTGTCAGCGGGGTAACAGGACGGACAGATACGCAGTATTTT.

The chain has TRBV9 and TRBJ2-5, with a tentative D call TRBD2 (6 bases). CDR3 length equals 13 residues. CDR1 is SGDLS, CDR2 YYNGEE, per germline. V shed 1 base and J shed 5 bases, with 9 bases lying between them. The CDR3 here is CASSVNAGETQYF. The CDR3 DNA is TGTGCCAGCAGCGTAAACGCGGGGGAGACCCAGTACTTC.

This clonotype was found many times. The chain recombines TRBV7-2 with TRBJ2-7, with 9 positions matching TRBD2. Germline V gene lookup returns CDR1 SGHTA and CDR2 FQGNSA. This CDR3 is built from 14 residues. With V trimmed by 4 bases and J by 7 bases, 8 bases remained unmatched. CDR3 loop: CASSSSGTGLEQYF. The CDR3, as DNA: TGTGCCAGCAGCTCTAGCGGGACGGGCCTGGAGCAGTACTTC.

This chain uses TRBV7-3 with TRBJ2-7, with 8 bases matching TRBD2. The CDR3 consists of 15 residues. With 5 bases clipped from V and 4 bases from J, the junction kept 10 bases outside the gene matches. Germline CDR1 reads SGHTA; CDR2 reads FQGTGA. The CDR3 spells CASSQLGGGRYEQYF. The CDR3 nucleotides are TGTGCCAGCAGCCAACTCGGGGGGGGGCGGTACGAGCAGTACTTC.

This clonotype was counted at least ten times. J is TRBJ2-7 and V is TRBV5-4, with 8 bases fitting TRBD2. Trimming at V came to 0 bases and at J to 5 bases, leaving 7 bases not matched to a gene. This CDR3 has 15 amino acids. Per the germline V gene, CDR1 is SGHNT and CDR2 is YYREEE (reference sequence). The CDR3 nucleotides read TGTGCCAGCAGCTTGGCCCCCTCGGGAGGGGACGAGCAGTACTTC. It specifies CASSLAPSGGDEQYF.

The sample holds many counts of this clonotype. The rearrangement links TRBV11-1 to TRBJ1-1; TRBD1 matches 8 bases. Trimming at V came to 4 bases and at J to 3 bases, leaving 4 bases not matched to a gene. The CDR3 sequence is 14 residues long. CDR1 and CDR2 from the germline V gene are SGHAT and FQDESV (reference sequence). The CDR3 reads CASSSRGLDTEAFF. The CDR3 nucleotides read TGTGCCAGCAGCTCCAGGGGGCTTGACACTGAAGCTTTCTTT.

This clonotype turned up a few times. The CDR3 coding sequence is TGCAGTGCACTCTCGACAGGGAGGGACAAAAACATTCAGTACTTC. The encoded protein is CSALSTGRDKNIQYF. This sequence joins TRBV20-1 and TRBJ2-4; D possibly matches TRBD1 or TRBD2 (7 bases each). Germline lookup yields CDR1 DFQATT and CDR2 SNEGSKA (reference sequence). The V gene lost 6 bases and the J gene lost 3 bases, with 18 bases spanning the gap. This CDR3 comprises 15 residues.

This clonotype was picked up many times. The CDR3 region is CATIGLELLEQYF. The CDR3 DNA reads as TGTGCCACAATCGGACTAGAACTTCTGGAGCAGTACTTC. V is TRBV6-2 or TRBV6-3 and J is TRBJ2-7; 7 bases are a match to TRBD2. After removal of 10 bases from V and 7 bases from J, the junction contained 13 bases not matched to a gene. The length of the CDR3 is 13 residues. Germline V CDR1 and CDR2: MNHEY, SVGEGT.